This T cell receptor beta chain was recorded in a study of human T cells and chemical hapten exposure. Study in general: Patients got weekly scalp diphenylcyclopropenone doses over the roughly 22-week study. The variation in per-sample TCR yields arose mainly from small differences in pooled library volumes. Regarding the study as a whole: There was no change with DPC sensitization in TCRs above 1 in 1000 frequency.

V was trimmed by 0 bases and J by 0 bases, leaving 9 bases between them. Per the germline V gene, CDR1 is DFQATT and CDR2 is SNEGSKA (reference sequence). This CDR3 has 14 residues. This clonotype turned up a few times. Its antigen is unknown. TCRdb reprocessed the RACE reads with MiXCR, giving one entry per CDR3 protein. The sample holds around 75,000 distinct CDR3 sequences; about a tenth are singletons and the top ten take around 6.8%. Time point here: patch test 2, 6 weeks after DPC sensitization. Documented treatment: therapeutic diphenylcyclopropenone sensitization with weekly scalp DPC. The clonotype was recovered from a woman in her fifties or sixties with alopecia areata. Some clones in this sample may be carry-over from other donors' samples. The chain joins TRBV20-1 to TRBJ2-7; the D is unclear. The starting material was whole blood, obtained in connection with sensitization to the hapten diphenylcyclopropenone (DPC). CDR3 DNA: TGCAGTGCTAGAGATCTAGAGAGCTCCTACGAGCAGTACTTC. Amino acid sequence: CSARDLESSYEQYF.